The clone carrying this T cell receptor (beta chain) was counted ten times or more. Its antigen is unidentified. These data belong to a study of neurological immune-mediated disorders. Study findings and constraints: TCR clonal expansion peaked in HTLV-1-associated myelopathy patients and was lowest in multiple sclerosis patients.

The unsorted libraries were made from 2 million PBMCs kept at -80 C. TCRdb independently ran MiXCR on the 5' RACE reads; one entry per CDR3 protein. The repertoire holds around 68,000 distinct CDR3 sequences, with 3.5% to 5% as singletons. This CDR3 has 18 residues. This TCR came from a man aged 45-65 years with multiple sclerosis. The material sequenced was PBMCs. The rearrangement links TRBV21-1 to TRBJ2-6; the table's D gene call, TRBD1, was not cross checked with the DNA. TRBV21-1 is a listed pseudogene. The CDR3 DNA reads TGTGCCAGACCTACAGGGGCGACTTTATGCTCTGGGGCCAACGTCCTGACTTTC. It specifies CARPTGATLCSGANVLTF.